Presented here are 18 T cell receptor beta chains from one specimen sequenced in a study of T cell responses to AZD1222 COVID-19 vaccine. Clones were sequenced by immunoSEQ multiplex PCR, and TCRdb holds only the in-frame ones, with some missing. The sample records 150,000 to 200,000 clones, 90% to 95% being singletons. Specimen: peripheral blood, collected 28 days after the second AZD1222 dose. These receptor sequences come from an adult who received the AZD1222 COVID-19 vaccine.

This clone is a singleton in its sample. This chain joins TRBV29-1 and TRBJ1-2, with D possibly TRBD1 on 5 matching bases. V was pared by 8 bases and J by 6 bases, with 13 bases between. The CDR3 is 11 residues long. Germline lookup yields CDR1 SQVTM and CDR2 ANQGSEA. The CDR3 reads CSSLAGDGYTF. DNA of the CDR3: TGCAGCTCCCTCGCGGGGGATGGCTACACCTTC.

J is TRBJ2-7 and V is TRBV11-2; the D gene is possibly TRBD1 (7 bases). CDR3 length: 16 amino acids. Germline CDR1 SGHAT, CDR2 FQNNGV. Trimming took 5 bases from V and 3 from J, leaving 20 bases between them. The CDR3 here is CASSPVTGRPHYEQYF. CDR3 coding DNA: TGTGCCAGCAGCCCCGTGACAGGGAGGCCCCACTACGAGCAGTACTTC. The whole variable domain, filled in from reference TRBV11-2 and TRBJ2-7, reads EAGVAQSPRYKIIEKRQSVAFWCNPISGHATLYWYQQILGQGPKLLIQFQNNGVVDDSQLPKDRFSAERLKGVDSTLKIQPAKLEDSAVYLCASSPVTGRPHYEQYFGPGTRLTVT.

This chain joins TRBV5-5 and TRBJ2-7; 10 bases are a match to TRBD2. Germline V gives CDR1 SGHKS, CDR2 YYEKEE (reference sequence). Unmatched junction bases numbered 12, after V lost 4 bases and J lost 5 bases. This CDR3 has 16 residues. The CDR3 loop is CASSPGLAVPRNEQYF. CDR3 nucleotide sequence: TGTGCCAGCAGCCCAGGACTAGCGGTCCCGAGGAACGAGCAGTACTTC.

The chain uses TRBV30 and TRBJ2-7; 7 positions match TRBD1. CDR3 size: 12 residues. CDR1 GTSNPN and CDR2 SVGIG come from the germline V gene (reference sequence). V gave up 7 bases and J gave up 3 bases; unmatched junction bases: 6. The CDR3 DNA reads TGTGCCTATTCCGGGACAGACTACGAGCAGTACTTC. Translation gives CAYSGTDYEQYF.

The chain carries TRBV19 and TRBJ2-5, with a possible D match to TRBD1 (6 bases). V dropped 1 base and J dropped 4 bases, with 13 bases sitting between them. This CDR3 contains 15 residues. Germline assignment: CDR1 LNHDA and CDR2 SQIVND (reference sequence). The CDR3 DNA follows: TGTGCCAGTAGTATAGGGACAGCCCAAGGAGAGACCCAGTACTTC. It specifies CASSIGTAQGETQYF.

The chain employs TRBV30 and TRBJ2-7; tentatively, D is TRBD1 (6 bases). The CDR3 contains 13 residues. The germline V gene encodes CDR1 GTSNPN and CDR2 SVGIG (reference sequence). CDR3: CSLAQGNAYEQYF. CDR3 DNA: TGTTCCCTGGCTCAGGGGAATGCCTACGAGCAGTACTTC.

The V gene is TRBV28, the J gene TRBJ1-3, with D unclear. CDR3 length equals 13 residues. The V gene's germline CDR1 is MDHEN and CDR2 SYDVKM. V was trimmed by 6 bases and J by 6 bases, leaving 12 bases between them. The chain's CDR3 is CASSLVDPNTIYF. The CDR3 bases are TGTGCCAGCAGCCTCGTTGACCCAAACACCATATATTTT.

The chain joins TRBV7-2 to TRBJ2-7; 8 positions match TRBD1. Germline CDR1 reads SGHTA; CDR2 reads FQGNSA. V lost 6 bases, J lost 5 bases, and 9 bases stayed unmatched. This CDR3 has 14 residues. The CDR3 spells CASSSRDRYHEQYF. The CDR3 nucleotides are TGTGCCAGCAGTTCCCGGGACAGGTACCACGAGCAGTACTTC.

This sequence joins TRBV6-5 and TRBJ1-3; maybe TRBD1 (6 bases). The CDR3 spans 15 residues. Trimming removed 6 bases from V and 0 bases from J, with 12 bases in between. Per the germline V gene, CDR1 is MNHEY and CDR2 is SVGAGI. DNA for the CDR3: TGTGCCAGCAGCGTCGGGGGGGCCTCTGGAAACACCATATATTTT. Translation gives CASSVGGASGNTIYF.

This chain links TRBV5-1 with TRBJ2-2; D might be TRBD1 (6 bases). Germline values: CDR1 SGHRS, CDR2 YFSETQ. V dropped 4 bases and J dropped 0 bases, with 10 bases sitting between them. The CDR3 runs 15 residues. CDR3 region: CASSPRTANTGELFF. The CDR3 DNA reads TGCGCCAGCAGCCCCCGGACAGCGAACACCGGGGAGCTGTTTTTT.

This chain links TRBV30 with TRBJ1-2; maybe TRBD1 (5 bases). Germline CDR1 reads GTSNPN; CDR2 reads SVGIG (reference sequence). Between the trimmed V and J ends, which lost 3 bases and 6 bases, there was a span of 17 bases. There are 14 residues in the CDR3. The CDR3 sequence is CAWRPLRGADGYTF. The CDR3 nucleotides read TGTGCCTGGAGGCCCCTACGAGGGGCAGATGGCTACACCTTC.

The chain links TRBV18 to TRBJ2-5, with a tentative D call TRBD2 (5 bases). Looked up from germline, CDR1 is KGHSH and CDR2 is LQKENI. The CDR3 covers 16 residues. V lost 4 bases and J lost 0, with 15 bases in between. This CDR3 is CASSLALQRHQETQYF. CDR3 coding DNA: TGTGCCAGCTCACTGGCCCTACAGCGGCACCAAGAGACCCAGTACTTC.

CDR3 loop: CASSLLGTTPYEQYF. Here the CDR3 DNA reads TGTGCCAGCAGCTTGTTAGGGACTACTCCATACGAGCAGTACTTC. The J gene is TRBJ2-7, the V gene TRBV5-6; TRBD2 aligns across 7 bases. The V and J ends lost 1 base and 4 bases, in that order; junction bases with no gene match: 8. In germline, CDR1 is SGHDT, CDR2 YYEEEE. There are 15 residues in the CDR3.

The chain recombines TRBV5-6 with TRBJ1-2; TRBD1 aligns across 8 bases. J gave up 6 bases and V 7 bases, and 14 bases lay outside the gene matches. CDR3 size: 15 residues. Germline V CDR1 and CDR2: SGHDT, YYEEEE. The CDR3 DNA follows: TGTGCCAGCGAGGGACAGGAGGGAGGGGTAAATGGCTACACCTTC. This encodes CASEGQEGGVNGYTF.

The V gene is TRBV3-1 (or the pseudogene TRBV3-2), the J gene TRBJ1-2, with D perhaps matching TRBD1 (6 bases). This CDR3 has 15 amino acids. The V end lost 3 bases, the J end lost 4 bases, and 15 bases lay between the germline ends. Germline-derived CDR1 and CDR2 are LGHDT and YNNKEL (reference sequence). CDR3 protein: CASSQAGGDVYGYTF. The CDR3 coding sequence is TGTGCCAGCAGCCAGGCGGGGGGCGATGTCTATGGCTACACCTTC.

This rearrangement joins TRBV3-1 (or the pseudogene TRBV3-2) to TRBJ2-1, with D perhaps given as TRBD1 or TRBD2 (5 bases each). The CDR3 extends over 16 amino acids. Looked up from germline, CDR1 is LGHDT and CDR2 is YNNKEL (reference sequence). V was shortened by 0 bases and J by 8 bases, with 17 bases between the two germline ends. DNA for the CDR3: TGTGCCAGCAGCCAAGATCTAGTTGGGGGAGTTGATGAGCAGTTCTTC. Translation gives CASSQDLVGGVDEQFF.

In this sample, this clone turned up once. The chain uses TRBV4-1 and TRBJ1-1; D gene uncertain. Germline values: CDR1 MGHRA, CDR2 YSYEKL. This CDR3 region has 16 residues. Between the trimmed V and J ends, which lost 1 base and 7 bases, there was a span of 19 bases. The CDR3 coding sequence is TGCGCCAGCAGCCAAGCAAGCTGGCCCCCCCCCGGTGAAGCTTTCTTT. It translates to CASSQASWPPPGEAFF.

This rearrangement joins TRBV6-5 to TRBJ1-2; D might be TRBD1 (5 bases). Between the trimmed V and J ends, which lost 7 bases and 8 bases, there was a span of 14 bases. The CDR3 contains 12 residues. Per germline, CDR1 MNHEY and CDR2 SVGAGI. CDR3 in amino acids: CASNSGTGGYTF. DNA for the CDR3: TGTGCCAGCAACTCCGGGACGGGAGGCTACACCTTC.